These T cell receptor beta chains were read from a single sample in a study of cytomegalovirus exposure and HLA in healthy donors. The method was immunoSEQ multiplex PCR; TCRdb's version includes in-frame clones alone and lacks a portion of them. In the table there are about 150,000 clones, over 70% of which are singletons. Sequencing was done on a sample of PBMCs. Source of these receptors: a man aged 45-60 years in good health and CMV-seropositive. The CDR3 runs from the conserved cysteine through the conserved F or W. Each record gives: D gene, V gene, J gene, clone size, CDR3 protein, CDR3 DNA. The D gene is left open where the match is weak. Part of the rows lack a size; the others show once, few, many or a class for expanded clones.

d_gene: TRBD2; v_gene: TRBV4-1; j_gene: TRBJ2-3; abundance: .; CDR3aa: CASSQDQGREGYF; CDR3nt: TGCGCCAGCAGCCAAGACCAGGGACGGGAGGGGTATTTT
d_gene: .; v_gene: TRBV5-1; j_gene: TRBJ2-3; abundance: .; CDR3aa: CASSLAPSTDTQYF; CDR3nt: TGCGCCAGCAGCCTGGCTCCTAGCACAGATACGCAGTATTTT
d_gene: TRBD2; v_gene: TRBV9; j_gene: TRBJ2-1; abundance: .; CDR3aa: CASSVGGTTDNEQFF; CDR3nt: TGTGCCAGCAGCGTAGGGGGGACTACAGACAATGAGCAGTTCTTC
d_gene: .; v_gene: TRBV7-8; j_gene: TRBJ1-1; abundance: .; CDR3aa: CASSPDRPNTEAFF; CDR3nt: TGTGCCAGCAGCCCGGACAGACCGAACACTGAAGCTTTCTTT
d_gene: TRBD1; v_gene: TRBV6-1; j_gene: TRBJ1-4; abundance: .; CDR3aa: CATSRTGEGEKLFF; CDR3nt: TGTGCCACTTCCAGGACAGGGGAAGGTGAAAAACTGTTTTTT
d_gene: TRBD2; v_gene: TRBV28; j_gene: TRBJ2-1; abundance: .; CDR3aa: CANSLHGLAAQSYNEQFF; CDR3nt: TGTGCCAACAGCCTCCACGGACTAGCGGCCCAGTCCTACAATGAGCAGTTCTTC
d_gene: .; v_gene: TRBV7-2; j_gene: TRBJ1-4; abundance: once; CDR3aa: CASTAGATNEKLFF; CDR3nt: TGTGCCAGCACCGCGGGGGCAACTAATGAAAAACTGTTTTTT
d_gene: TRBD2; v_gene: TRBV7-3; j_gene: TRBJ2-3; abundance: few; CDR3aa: CASSQTSGRADTQYF; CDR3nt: TGTGCCAGCAGCCAAACTAGCGGGCGGGCAGATACGCAGTATTTT
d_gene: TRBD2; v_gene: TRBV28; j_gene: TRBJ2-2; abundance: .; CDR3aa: CASIGGASTGELFF; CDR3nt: TGTGCCAGCATCGGGGGGGCAAGCACCGGGGAGCTGTTTTTT
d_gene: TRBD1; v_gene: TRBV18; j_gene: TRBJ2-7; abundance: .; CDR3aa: CASSPGTGGSYEQYF; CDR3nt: TGTGCCAGCTCACCCGGGACAGGGGGTTCCTACGAGCAGTACTTC
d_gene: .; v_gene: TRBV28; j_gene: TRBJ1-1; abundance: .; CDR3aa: CASSLGGLGTEAFF; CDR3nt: TGTGCCAGCAGTTTGGGAGGGTTGGGCACTGAAGCTTTCTTT
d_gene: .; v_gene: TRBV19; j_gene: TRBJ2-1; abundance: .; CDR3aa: CASNLGRSSYNEQFF; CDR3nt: TGTGCCAGTAATCTCGGTAGGAGCTCCTACAATGAGCAGTTCTTC
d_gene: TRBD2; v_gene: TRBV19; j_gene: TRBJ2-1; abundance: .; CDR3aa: CASSAGLVINEQFF; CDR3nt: TGTGCCAGTAGTGCCGGACTAGTAATCAATGAGCAGTTCTTC
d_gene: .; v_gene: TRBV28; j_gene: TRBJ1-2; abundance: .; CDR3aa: CASSLKYQAHGYTF; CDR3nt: TGTGCCAGCAGTTTAAAATATCAGGCGCATGGCTACACCTTC
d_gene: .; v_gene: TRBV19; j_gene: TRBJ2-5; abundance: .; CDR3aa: CASSITDGLQETQYF; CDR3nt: TGTGCCAGTAGTATTACAGACGGATTACAAGAGACCCAGTACTTC
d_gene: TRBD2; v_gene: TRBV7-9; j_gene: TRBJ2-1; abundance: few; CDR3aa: CASSPQGGEQFF; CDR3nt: TGTGCCAGCAGCCCCCAGGGAGGGGAGCAGTTCTTC
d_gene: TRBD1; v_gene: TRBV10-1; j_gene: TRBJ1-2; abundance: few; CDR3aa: CASREGQRENGYTF; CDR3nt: TGCGCCAGCAGGGAGGGACAGCGAGAAAATGGCTACACCTTC
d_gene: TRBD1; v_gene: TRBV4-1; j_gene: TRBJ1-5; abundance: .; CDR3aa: CASSQAGTGGQPQHF; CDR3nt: TGCGCCAGCAGCCAGGCCGGGACAGGGGGACAGCCCCAGCATTTT
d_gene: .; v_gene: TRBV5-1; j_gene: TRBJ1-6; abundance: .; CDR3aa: CASSAGQSSSYNSPLHF; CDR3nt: TGCGCCAGCAGCGCAGGACAGTCGAGCTCCTATAATTCACCCCTCCACTTT